The rows below give T cell receptor beta chains drawn from one sample of a study of regulatory T cells in long-lasting Graves disease. One entry per CDR3 protein, called by TCRdb with MiXCR from the multiplex PCR reads. The table includes 400,000 to 500,000 distinct CDR3 sequences, around a fifth detected once. Sequenced here: peripheral blood mononuclear cells (PBMCs), sampled when the disease was refractory, from a patient treated with antithyroid drugs. All receptors come from a female donor with Graves disease. CDR3s include the opening cysteine and the closing phenylalanine or tryptophan. D genes are given only for firm matches. Part of the rows lack a size; the others show once, few, many or a class for expanded clones.

d_gene: -; v_gene: TRBV12-3/TRBV12-4; j_gene: TRBJ2-2; abundance: many; CDR3aa: CASSPAPTGELFF; CDR3nt: TGTGCCAGCAGTCCCGCCCCCACCGGGGAGCTGTTTTTT
d_gene: TRBD1; v_gene: TRBV6-2/TRBV6-3; j_gene: TRBJ2-7; abundance: once; CDR3aa: CASSSGQGGTGEQYF; CDR3nt: TGTGCCAGCAGTTCCGGACAGGGGGGCACCGGGGAGCAGTACTTC
d_gene: -; v_gene: TRBV28; j_gene: TRBJ2-2; abundance: -; CDR3aa: CASSPQFGSNTGELFF; CDR3nt: TGTGCCAGCAGTCCCCAATTCGGGAGCAACACCGGGGAGCTGTTTTTT
d_gene: -; v_gene: TRBV7-9; j_gene: TRBJ2-2; abundance: -; CDR3aa: CASSLGPRNTGELFF; CDR3nt: TGTGCCAGCAGCTTAGGACCAAGGAACACCGGGGAGCTGTTTTTT
d_gene: -; v_gene: TRBV6-1; j_gene: TRBJ2-7; abundance: -; CDR3aa: CASSEVLGIGGQTYEQYF; CDR3nt: TGTGCCAGCAGTGAAGTCTTGGGTATCGGGGGACAGACCTACGAGCAGTACTTC
d_gene: -; v_gene: TRBV5-6; j_gene: TRBJ1-5; abundance: many; CDR3aa: CASSLEAATDQPQHF; CDR3nt: TGTGCCAGCAGCTTGGAGGCAGCAACCGATCAGCCCCAGCATTTT
d_gene: TRBD1; v_gene: TRBV5-1; j_gene: TRBJ1-1; abundance: -; CDR3aa: CASSTGTGGAEAEAFF; CDR3nt: TGCGCCAGCAGCACGGGGACAGGGGGCGCCGAGGCTGAAGCTTTCTTT
d_gene: -; v_gene: TRBV6-9; j_gene: TRBJ1-1; abundance: many; CDR3aa: CASSYLARDTEAFF; CDR3nt: TGTGCCAGCAGTTACCTGGCCAGGGACACTGAAGCTTTCTTT
d_gene: TRBD2; v_gene: TRBV6-2/TRBV6-3; j_gene: TRBJ2-5; abundance: few; CDR3aa: CASSFGLAGGLKTQYF; CDR3nt: TGTGCCAGCAGTTTCGGACTAGCGGGAGGGTTAAAGACCCAGTACTTC
d_gene: -; v_gene: TRBV3-1; j_gene: TRBJ1-2; abundance: many; CDR3aa: CASSQGPGNYGYTF; CDR3nt: TGTGCCAGCAGCCAAGGTCCAGGGAACTATGGCTACACCTTC
d_gene: -; v_gene: TRBV28; j_gene: TRBJ1-1; abundance: many; CDR3aa: CASSPRRIGLNTEAFF; CDR3nt: TGTGCCAGCAGTCCTAGGAGGATAGGGTTGAACACTGAAGCTTTCTTT
d_gene: -; v_gene: TRBV12-3/TRBV12-4; j_gene: TRBJ2-7; abundance: many; CDR3aa: CASSFDSDTAYEQYF; CDR3nt: TGTGCCAGCAGTTTCGACAGCGATACGGCCTACGAGCAGTACTTC
d_gene: -; v_gene: TRBV4-1; j_gene: TRBJ1-2; abundance: -; CDR3aa: CASSQLDRPQGNGYTF; CDR3nt: TGCGCCAGCAGCCAGCTAGACAGGCCACAGGGAAATGGCTACACCTTC
d_gene: TRBD2; v_gene: TRBV6-5; j_gene: TRBJ2-7; abundance: few; CDR3aa: CASSLAGVSYEQYF; CDR3nt: TGTGCCAGCAGTTTAGCGGGGGTCTCCTACGAGCAGTACTTC
d_gene: -; v_gene: TRBV6-2/TRBV6-3; j_gene: TRBJ2-7; abundance: few; CDR3aa: CASRAGLGEMAEQYF; CDR3nt: TGTGCCAGCAGGGCAGGCCTTGGGGAAATGGCCGAGCAGTACTTC
d_gene: TRBD2; v_gene: TRBV24-1; j_gene: TRBJ2-5; abundance: many; CDR3aa: CATSEIAGGWETQYF; CDR3nt: TGTGCCACCAGTGAGATAGCGGGGGGCTGGGAGACCCAGTACTTC
d_gene: TRBD2; v_gene: TRBV12-3/TRBV12-4; j_gene: TRBJ2-5; abundance: few; CDR3aa: CASSLAWGLAGPETQYF; CDR3nt: TGTGCCAGCAGTTTAGCGTGGGGACTAGCGGGGCCGGAGACCCAGTACTTC
d_gene: -; v_gene: TRBV28; j_gene: TRBJ1-4; abundance: many; CDR3aa: CASSPPPGVGEKLFF; CDR3nt: TGTGCCAGCAGCCCCCCCCCGGGAGTAGGTGAAAAACTGTTTTTT
d_gene: -; v_gene: TRBV5-1; j_gene: TRBJ2-2; abundance: few; CDR3aa: CASSSLRTTGELFF; CDR3nt: TGCGCCAGCAGCTCTCTAAGGACCACCGGGGAGCTGTTTTTT
d_gene: TRBD1; v_gene: TRBV6-1; j_gene: TRBJ1-5; abundance: many; CDR3aa: CASSGPTGDQPQHF; CDR3nt: TGTGCCAGCAGTGGACCGACAGGGGATCAGCCCCAGCATTTT
d_gene: -; v_gene: TRBV7-2; j_gene: TRBJ1-2; abundance: many; CDR3aa: CASSLGTGRRGYTF; CDR3nt: TGTGCCAGCAGCTTAGGTACTGGACGTCGGGGCTACACCTTC
d_gene: TRBD1; v_gene: TRBV7-2; j_gene: TRBJ2-7; abundance: few; CDR3aa: CASSPWDSSAYEQYF; CDR3nt: TGTGCCAGCAGCCCCTGGGACAGTTCGGCCTACGAGCAGTACTTC
d_gene: -; v_gene: TRBV3-1; j_gene: TRBJ1-6; abundance: -; CDR3aa: CATHGQPNSPLHF; CDR3nt: TGTGCCACCCACGGGCAGCCTAATTCACCCCTCCACTTT
d_gene: -; v_gene: TRBV29-1; j_gene: TRBJ2-7; abundance: few; CDR3aa: CSVAAGSYEQYF; CDR3nt: TGCAGCGTTGCAGCAGGCTCCTACGAGCAGTACTTC
d_gene: TRBD2; v_gene: TRBV7-8; j_gene: TRBJ2-5; abundance: many; CDR3aa: CASSPKRTSGRMETQYF; CDR3nt: TGTGCCAGCAGCCCTAAAAGGACTAGCGGGAGAATGGAGACCCAGTACTTC
d_gene: TRBD1; v_gene: TRBV28; j_gene: TRBJ2-7; abundance: many; CDR3aa: CASNRGLSSYEQYF; CDR3nt: TGTGCCAGCAACAGGGGGCTGAGCTCCTACGAGCAGTACTTC
d_gene: -; v_gene: TRBV3-1; j_gene: TRBJ1-2; abundance: -; CDR3aa: CASSQDLGFDYGYTF; CDR3nt: TGTGCCAGCAGCCAAGATCTAGGATTTGACTATGGCTACACCTTC
d_gene: -; v_gene: TRBV19; j_gene: TRBJ2-7; abundance: -; CDR3aa: CASSIARTALSYEQYF; CDR3nt: TGTGCCAGTAGTATCGCTCGGACCGCCCTATCCTACGAGCAGTACTTC
d_gene: -; v_gene: TRBV6-1; j_gene: TRBJ2-7; abundance: -; CDR3aa: CASSFDNAEQYF; CDR3nt: TGTGCCAGCAGCTTTGACAATGCCGAGCAGTACTTC
d_gene: -; v_gene: TRBV19; j_gene: TRBJ1-2; abundance: many; CDR3aa: CASSIFGPNYGYTF; CDR3nt: TGTGCCAGTAGTATATTCGGGCCAAACTATGGCTACACCTTC
d_gene: -; v_gene: TRBV10-1; j_gene: TRBJ2-2; abundance: many; CDR3aa: CASSDRGPNTGELFF; CDR3nt: TGCGCCAGCAGTGACCGCGGACCGAACACCGGGGAGCTGTTTTTT
d_gene: TRBD2; v_gene: TRBV19; j_gene: TRBJ2-7; abundance: -; CDR3aa: CASSIRGLADFGGYEQYF; CDR3nt: TGTGCCAGTAGTATCAGGGGACTAGCGGATTTCGGTGGGTACGAGCAGTACTTC
d_gene: -; v_gene: TRBV28; j_gene: TRBJ1-2; abundance: many; CDR3aa: CASRGLRGNGYTF; CDR3nt: TGTGCCAGCAGGGGACTCAGGGGAAATGGCTACACCTTC
d_gene: -; v_gene: TRBV2; j_gene: TRBJ1-5; abundance: many; CDR3aa: CASSVGQGGQPQHF; CDR3nt: TGTGCCAGCAGTGTTGGGCAGGGCGGACAGCCCCAGCATTTT
d_gene: TRBD1; v_gene: TRBV12-3/TRBV12-4; j_gene: TRBJ1-4; abundance: many; CDR3aa: CASSPTTGGWEKLFF; CDR3nt: TGTGCCAGCAGCCCCACGACAGGGGGTTGGGAAAAACTGTTTTTT
d_gene: -; v_gene: TRBV7-9; j_gene: TRBJ2-3; abundance: once; CDR3aa: CASSFGLKGTDTQYF; CDR3nt: TGTGCCAGCAGCTTCGGCCTAAAAGGCACAGATACGCAGTATTTT
d_gene: -; v_gene: TRBV28; j_gene: TRBJ2-7; abundance: many; CDR3aa: CASSPTGADYEQYF; CDR3nt: TGTGCCAGCAGTCCAACAGGAGCGGATTACGAGCAGTACTTC
d_gene: -; v_gene: TRBV3-1; j_gene: TRBJ2-6; abundance: few; CDR3aa: CASSQRAGGANVLTF; CDR3nt: TGTGCCAGCAGCCAGAGGGCTGGCGGGGCCAACGTCCTGACTTTC
d_gene: -; v_gene: TRBV6-1; j_gene: TRBJ2-5; abundance: many; CDR3aa: CASRRQNQETQYF; CDR3nt: TGTGCCAGCCGTAGACAGAACCAAGAGACCCAGTACTTC
d_gene: -; v_gene: TRBV9; j_gene: TRBJ1-2; abundance: -; CDR3aa: CASSVESELPNYGYTF; CDR3nt: TGTGCCAGCAGCGTAGAATCGGAGCTACCTAACTATGGCTACACCTTC
d_gene: -; v_gene: TRBV5-1; j_gene: TRBJ1-4; abundance: -; CDR3aa: CASSLAGQTKKLFF; CDR3nt: TGCGCCAGCAGCTTGGCCGGACAGACCAAAAAACTGTTTTTT
d_gene: -; v_gene: TRBV24-1; j_gene: TRBJ1-3; abundance: -; CDR3aa: CATSEDSSGNTIYF; CDR3nt: TGTGCCACCAGTGAAGATTCTTCTGGAAACACCATATATTTT
d_gene: -; v_gene: TRBV11-1; j_gene: TRBJ2-1; abundance: -; CDR3aa: CASSLHTPNEQFF; CDR3nt: TGTGCCAGCAGCTTACATACCCCCAATGAGCAGTTCTTC
d_gene: TRBD1; v_gene: TRBV18; j_gene: TRBJ1-2; abundance: -; CDR3aa: CASSPGGTALYGYTF; CDR3nt: TGTGCCAGCTCACCAGGCGGGACAGCCTTATATGGCTACACCTTC
d_gene: TRBD1; v_gene: TRBV2; j_gene: TRBJ1-5; abundance: once; CDR3aa: CASSQAPTGDGQPQHF; CDR3nt: TGTGCCAGCAGCCAAGCGCCGACAGGGGACGGGCAGCCCCAGCATTTT
d_gene: -; v_gene: TRBV20-1; j_gene: TRBJ2-5; abundance: many; CDR3aa: CSARGQETQYF; CDR3nt: TGCAGTGCTAGAGGGCAAGAGACCCAGTACTTC